This T cell receptor (beta chain) derives from a study of cytomegalovirus exposure and HLA in healthy donors. Findings of the study overall: Follow-up analysis seemed to connect common viral pathogens with several of the most significant clusters identified. The study carried out a later analysis of TCR beta sequences. It associated around 17,000 of them with specific HLA alleles at a false discovery rate of 0.05.

The PCR was carried out with 60 Vbeta primers and 13 Jbeta primers. Profiled with immunoSEQ multiplex PCR; TCRdb holds only in-frame clones, not every one. The data show around 200,000 clones, 79% seen once. To note about this clone: Antigen specificity is unknown.

The V gene's germline CDR1 is MGHRA and CDR2 YSYEKL. Between the trimmed V and J ends, which lost 1 base and 6 bases, there was a span of 9 bases. This CDR3 comprises 14 residues. This sequence originates from a woman in her thirties in good health and CMV-seropositive. What was sequenced was PBMCs. The genes are TRBV4-1 and TRBJ1-4; D perhaps matches TRBD1 (6 bases). The CDR3: CASSQADRHEKLFF. Written as DNA, the CDR3 is TGCGCCAGCAGCCAAGCGGACAGACATGAAAAACTGTTTTTT.